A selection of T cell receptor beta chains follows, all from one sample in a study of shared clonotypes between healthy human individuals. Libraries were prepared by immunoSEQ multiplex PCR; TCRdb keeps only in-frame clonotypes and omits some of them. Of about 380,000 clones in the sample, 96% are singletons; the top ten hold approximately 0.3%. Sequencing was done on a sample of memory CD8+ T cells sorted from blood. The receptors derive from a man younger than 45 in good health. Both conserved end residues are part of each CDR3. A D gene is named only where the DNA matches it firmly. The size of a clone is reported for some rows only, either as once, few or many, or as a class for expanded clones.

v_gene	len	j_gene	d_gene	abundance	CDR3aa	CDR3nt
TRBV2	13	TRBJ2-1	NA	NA	CASSSQGWGEQFF	TGTGCCAGCAGTTCCCAGGGTTGGGGTGAGCAGTTCTTC
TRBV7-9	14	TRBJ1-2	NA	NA	CASSLHGGEDGYTF	TGTGCCAGCAGCTTACATGGGGGAGAAGATGGCTACACCTTC
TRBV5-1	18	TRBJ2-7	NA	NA	CASSLSPPGAQIPYEQYF	TGCGCCAGCAGCTTGTCCCCTCCGGGCGCGCAGATCCCCTACGAACAGTACTTC
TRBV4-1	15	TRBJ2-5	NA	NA	CASSMVTGRGETQYF	TGCGCCAGCAGCATGGTAACCGGGCGGGGAGAGACCCAGTACTTC
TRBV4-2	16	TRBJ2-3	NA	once	CASSQFGLAFTDTQYF	TGTGCCAGCAGCCAATTTGGACTTGCCTTCACAGATACGCAGTATTTT
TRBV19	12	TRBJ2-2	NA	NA	CASTKVTGELFF	TGTGCCAGTACAAAGGTCACCGGGGAGCTGTTTTTT
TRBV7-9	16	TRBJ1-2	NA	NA	CASSLELQGPFYGYTF	TGTGCCAGCAGCTTAGAATTACAGGGCCCCTTTTATGGCTACACCTTC
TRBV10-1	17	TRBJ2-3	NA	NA	CASSPNWTITRGDTQYF	TGCGCCAGCAGCCCAAACTGGACTATAACAAGAGGAGATACGCAGTATTTT
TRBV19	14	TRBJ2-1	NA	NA	CASTFQAQGYEQFF	TGTGCCAGTACGTTTCAGGCCCAGGGATATGAGCAGTTCTTC
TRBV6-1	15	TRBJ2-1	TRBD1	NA	CASSVGQGALNEQFF	TGTGCCAGCAGTGTGGGGCAGGGGGCGCTTAATGAGCAGTTCTTC
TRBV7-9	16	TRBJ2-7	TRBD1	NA	CASSYGTGGGLYEQYF	TGTGCCAGCAGCTACGGGACAGGGGGCGGATTATACGAGCAGTACTTC
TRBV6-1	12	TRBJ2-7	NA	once	CASTQSSYEQYF	TGTGCCAGCACCCAGAGCTCCTACGAGCAGTACTTC
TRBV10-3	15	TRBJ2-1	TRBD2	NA	CAISVGREGLNEQFF	TGTGCCATCAGTGTCGGGCGGGAGGGCCTCAATGAGCAGTTCTTC
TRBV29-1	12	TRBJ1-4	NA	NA	CSVRMMNEKLFF	TGCAGCGTTAGAATGATGAATGAAAAACTGTTTTTT
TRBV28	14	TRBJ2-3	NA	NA	CASSFKGEEDTQYF	TGTGCCAGCAGTTTTAAGGGCGAGGAAGATACGCAGTATTTT
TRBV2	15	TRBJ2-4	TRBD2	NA	CASQPPTSGKNIQYF	TGTGCCAGCCAACCACCGACTAGCGGGAAAAACATTCAGTACTTC
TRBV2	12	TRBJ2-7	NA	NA	CASSDSGYEQYF	TGTGCCAGCAGCGATTCAGGATACGAGCAGTACTTC
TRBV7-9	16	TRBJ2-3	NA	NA	CASSPLTGGSTDTQYF	TGTGCCAGCAGCCCTTTGACAGGAGGGTCCACAGATACGCAGTATTTT
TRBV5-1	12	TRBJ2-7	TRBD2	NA	CASSWGLYEQYF	TGCGCCAGCAGCTGGGGACTATACGAGCAGTACTTC
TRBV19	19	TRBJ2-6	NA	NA	CASSILGPNSISGANVLTF	TGTGCCAGTAGTATCCTTGGGCCAAACTCCATCTCTGGGGCCAACGTCCTGACTTTC
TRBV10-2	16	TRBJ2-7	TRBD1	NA	CASSPTGLLALYEQYF	TGCGCCAGCAGTCCGACAGGGCTCTTGGCTCTCTACGAGCAGTACTTC
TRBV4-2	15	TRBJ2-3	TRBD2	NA	CASSPGLADTDTQYF	TGTGCCAGCAGCCCTGGACTAGCTGACACAGATACGCAGTATTTT
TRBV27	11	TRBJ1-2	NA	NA	CASQGSYGYTF	TGTGCCAGCCAGGGGAGCTATGGCTACACCTTC
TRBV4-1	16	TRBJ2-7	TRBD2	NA	CASSQGGLAGSYEQYF	TGCGCCAGCAGCCAAGGGGGACTAGCGGGCTCCTACGAGCAGTACTTC
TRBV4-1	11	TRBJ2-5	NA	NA	CASSHGETQYF	TGCGCCAGCTCCCACGGAGAGACCCAGTACTTC
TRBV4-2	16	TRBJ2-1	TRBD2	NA	CASSPGAGGTYNEQFF	TGTGCCAGCAGCCCCGGCGCGGGGGGTACCTACAATGAGCAGTTCTTC
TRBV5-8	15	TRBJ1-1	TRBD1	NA	CASSLTGQMNTEAFF	TGTGCCAGCAGCTTGACGGGACAGATGAACACTGAAGCTTTCTTT
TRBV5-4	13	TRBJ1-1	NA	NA	CASSPTHNTEAFF	TGTGCCAGCAGCCCAACCCATAACACTGAAGCTTTCTTT
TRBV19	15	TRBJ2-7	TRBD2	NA	CASSPSAGTSYEQYF	TGTGCCAGTAGTCCGAGTGCCGGGACTAGCTACGAGCAGTACTTC
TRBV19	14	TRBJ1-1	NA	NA	CASSMWRGNTEAFF	TGTGCCAGTAGTATGTGGAGGGGGAACACTGAAGCTTTCTTT
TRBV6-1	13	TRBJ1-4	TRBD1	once	CATVRDSYEKLFF	TGTGCCACCGTCCGGGACAGCTATGAAAAACTGTTTTTT
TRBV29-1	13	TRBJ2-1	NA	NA	CSVRGPSYNEQFF	TGCAGCGTTCGGGGGCCCTCCTACAATGAGCAGTTCTTC
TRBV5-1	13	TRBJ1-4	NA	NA	CASSQDLAEKLFF	TGCGCCAGCAGCCAGGACTTGGCTGAAAAACTGTTTTTT
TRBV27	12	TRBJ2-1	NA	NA	CASWSPCNEQFF	TGTGCCAGCTGGTCTCCCTGCAATGAGCAGTTCTTC
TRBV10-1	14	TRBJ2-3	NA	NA	CASMSGVSTDTQYF	TGCGCCAGTATGTCGGGGGTTAGCACAGATACGCAGTATTTT
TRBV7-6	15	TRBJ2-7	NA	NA	CASSLAEESTYEQYF	TGTGCCAGCAGCTTAGCGGAGGAGAGTACCTACGAGCAGTACTTC
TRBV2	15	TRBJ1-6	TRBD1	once	CASSPGTGDHSPLHF	TGTGCCAGCAGTCCCGGGACAGGGGACCATTCACCCCTCCACTTT
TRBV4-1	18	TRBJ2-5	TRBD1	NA	CASSQGGQGGKGRETQYF	TGCGCCAGCAGCCAAGGGGGTCAAGGGGGCAAGGGGCGAGAGACCCAGTACTTC
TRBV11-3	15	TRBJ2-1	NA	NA	CASSFLRYPYNEQFF	TGTGCCAGCAGCTTCTTACGGTACCCCTACAATGAGCAGTTCTTC
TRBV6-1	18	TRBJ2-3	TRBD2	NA	CASSDSRWVAGGTDTQYF	TGTGCCAGCAGTGATTCTCGATGGGTAGCGGGAGGCACAGATACGCAGTATTTT
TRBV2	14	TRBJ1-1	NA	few	CASRGTEMNTEAFF	TGTGCCAGCAGGGGGACTGAAATGAACACTGAAGCTTTCTTT
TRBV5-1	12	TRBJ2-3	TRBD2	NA	CASSRGVGGQYF	TGCGCCAGCAGCCGGGGGGTCGGTGGGCAGTATTTT